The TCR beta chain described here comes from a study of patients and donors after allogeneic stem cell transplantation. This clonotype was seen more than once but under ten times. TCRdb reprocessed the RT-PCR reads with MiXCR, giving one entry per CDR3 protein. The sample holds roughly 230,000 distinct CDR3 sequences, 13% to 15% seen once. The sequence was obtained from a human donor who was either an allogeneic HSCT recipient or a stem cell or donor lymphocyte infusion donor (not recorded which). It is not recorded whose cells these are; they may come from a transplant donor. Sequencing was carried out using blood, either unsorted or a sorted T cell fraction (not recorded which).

CDR3 sequence: CASSLVVWGTDTQYF. CDR3 sequence (DNA): TGTGCCAGCAGCTTGGTGGTCTGGGGCACAGATACGCAGTATTTT. V is TRBV5-6 and J is TRBJ2-3, with no clear D. Trimming cost V 0 bases and J 1 base, with 9 bases left between them. Germline-derived CDR1 and CDR2 are SGHDT and YYEEEE. This CDR3 has 15 amino acids.